There are a few counts of the clone carrying this T cell receptor beta chain. Stated time point: patch test 1, 2 weeks after DPC sensitization. Treatment described: therapeutic diphenylcyclopropenone sensitization with weekly scalp DPC. Participating donors were patients with alopecia, aged 18 to 70 years, considered appropriate candidates for DPC. This specimen comes from a study of human T cells and chemical hapten exposure. TCRdb re-called the RACE reads with MiXCR, one entry per CDR3 protein. The sample lists about 120,000 distinct CDR3 sequences; approximately 15% were seen once. The CDR3 extends over 15 amino acids. The V end was cut by 3 bases, the J end by 0 bases, with 9 bases between. The V gene's germline CDR1 is SNHLY and CDR2 FYNNEI.

The TCR comes from a young man with alopecia areata. Some clones in this sample may be carry-over from other donors' samples. The chain links TRBV2 to TRBJ1-3; perhaps TRBD1 as D (5 bases). Specimen: whole blood, collected in connection with sensitization to the hapten diphenylcyclopropenone (DPC). CDR3: CASSEGGFSGNTIYF. In nucleotides, the CDR3 is TGTGCCAGCAGTGAGGGGGGGTTCTCTGGAAACACCATATATTTT.